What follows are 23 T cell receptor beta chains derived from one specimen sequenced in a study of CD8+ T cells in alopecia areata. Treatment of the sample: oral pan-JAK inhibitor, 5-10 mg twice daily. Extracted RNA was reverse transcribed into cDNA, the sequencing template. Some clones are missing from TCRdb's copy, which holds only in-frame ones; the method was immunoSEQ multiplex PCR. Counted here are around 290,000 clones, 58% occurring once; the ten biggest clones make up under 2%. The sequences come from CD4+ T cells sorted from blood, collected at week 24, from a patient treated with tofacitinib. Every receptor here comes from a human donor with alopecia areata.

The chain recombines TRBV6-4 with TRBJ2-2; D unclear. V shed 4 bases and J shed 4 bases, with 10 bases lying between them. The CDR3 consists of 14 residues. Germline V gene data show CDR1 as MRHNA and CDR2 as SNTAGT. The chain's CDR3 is CASSVGSGTGELFF. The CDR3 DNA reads TGTGCCAGCAGTGTCGGGTCGGGCACCGGGGAGCTGTTTTTT.

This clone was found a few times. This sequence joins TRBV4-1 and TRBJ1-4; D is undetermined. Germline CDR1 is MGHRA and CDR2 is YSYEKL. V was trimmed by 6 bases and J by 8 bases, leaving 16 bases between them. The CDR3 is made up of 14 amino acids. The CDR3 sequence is CASRGGLPQEKLFF. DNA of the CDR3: TGCGCCAGCAGAGGTGGCCTGCCTCAGGAAAAACTGTTTTTT.

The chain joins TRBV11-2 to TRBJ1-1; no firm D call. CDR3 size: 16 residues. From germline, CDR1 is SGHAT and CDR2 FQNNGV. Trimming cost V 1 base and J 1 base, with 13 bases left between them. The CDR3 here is CASSLGGWDANTEAFF. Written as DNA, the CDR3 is TGTGCCAGCAGCTTAGGAGGGTGGGATGCGAACACTGAAGCTTTCTTT. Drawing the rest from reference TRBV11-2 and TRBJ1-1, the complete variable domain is EAGVAQSPRYKIIEKRQSVAFWCNPISGHATLYWYQQILGQGPKLLIQFQNNGVVDDSQLPKDRFSAERLKGVDSTLKIQPAKLEDSAVYLCASSLGGWDANTEAFFGQGTRLTVV.

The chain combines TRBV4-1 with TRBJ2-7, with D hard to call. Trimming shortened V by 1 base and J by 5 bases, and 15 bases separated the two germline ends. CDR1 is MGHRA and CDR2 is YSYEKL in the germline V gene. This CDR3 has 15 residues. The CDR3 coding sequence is TGCGCCAGCAGCCAAGGATCGTACTTCCCTAACGAGCAGTACTTC. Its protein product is CASSQGSYFPNEQYF.

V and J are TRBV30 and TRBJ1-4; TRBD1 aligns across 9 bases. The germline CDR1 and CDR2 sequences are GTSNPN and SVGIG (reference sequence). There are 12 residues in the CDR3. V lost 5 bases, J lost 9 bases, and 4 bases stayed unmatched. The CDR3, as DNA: TGTGCCTGGGGACAGGGGCTCCAAAAACTGTTTTTT. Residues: CAWGQGLQKLFF.

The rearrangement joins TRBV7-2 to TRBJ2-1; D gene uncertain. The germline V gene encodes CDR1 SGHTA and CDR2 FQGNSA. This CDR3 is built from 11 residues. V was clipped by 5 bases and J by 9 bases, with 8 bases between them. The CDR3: CASSPLGEQFF. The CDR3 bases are TGTGCCAGCAGCCCCTTGGGTGAGCAGTTCTTC.

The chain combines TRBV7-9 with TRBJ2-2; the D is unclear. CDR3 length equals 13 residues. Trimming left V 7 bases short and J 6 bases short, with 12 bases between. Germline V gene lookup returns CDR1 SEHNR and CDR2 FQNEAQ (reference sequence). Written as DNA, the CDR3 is TGTGCCAGCACCCCCGTGGCTTCCGGGGAGCTGTTTTTT. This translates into CASTPVASGELFF.

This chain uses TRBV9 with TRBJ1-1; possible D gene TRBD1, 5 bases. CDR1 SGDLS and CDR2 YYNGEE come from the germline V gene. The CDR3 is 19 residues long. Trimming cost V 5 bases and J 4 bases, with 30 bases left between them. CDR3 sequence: CASRVQVSIAIIRGTEAFF. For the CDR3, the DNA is TGTGCCAGCAGGGTACAGGTTTCGATAGCGATAATCCGGGGCACTGAAGCTTTCTTT.

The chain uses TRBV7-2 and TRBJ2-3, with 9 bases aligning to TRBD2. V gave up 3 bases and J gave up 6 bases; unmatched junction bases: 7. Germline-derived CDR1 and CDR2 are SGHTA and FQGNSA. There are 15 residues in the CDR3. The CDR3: CASSFTASGDDTQYF. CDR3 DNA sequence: TGTGCCAGCAGCTTTACCGCTAGCGGGGATGATACGCAGTATTTT.

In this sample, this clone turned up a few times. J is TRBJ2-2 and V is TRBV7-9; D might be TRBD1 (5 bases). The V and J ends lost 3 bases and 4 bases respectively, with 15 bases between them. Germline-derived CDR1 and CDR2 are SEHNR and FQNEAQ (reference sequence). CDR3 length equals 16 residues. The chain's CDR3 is CASSFRDRPSTGELFF. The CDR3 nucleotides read TGTGCCAGCAGCTTCCGTGACAGACCTTCCACCGGGGAGCTGTTTTTT.

The CDR3 spells CASSLGRTGEAYNSPLHF. CDR3 sequence (DNA): TGCGCCAGCAGCTTGGGGAGGACAGGGGAGGCCTATAATTCACCCCTCCACTTT. The chain carries TRBV5-1 and TRBJ1-6; 9 nucleotides agree with TRBD1. The V gene end was trimmed by 0 bases and the J gene end by 2 bases; junction bases not matched to a gene: 6. The CDR3 totals 18 residues. Germline CDR1 is SGHRS and CDR2 is YFSETQ.

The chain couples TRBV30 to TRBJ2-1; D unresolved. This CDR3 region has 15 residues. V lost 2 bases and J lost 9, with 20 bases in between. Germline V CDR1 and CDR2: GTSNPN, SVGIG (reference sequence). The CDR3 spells CAWSHSSTRVGEQFF. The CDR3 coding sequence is TGTGCCTGGAGTCACTCTTCCACACGCGTTGGTGAGCAGTTCTTC. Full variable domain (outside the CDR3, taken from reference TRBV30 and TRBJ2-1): SQTIHQWPATLVQPVGSPLSLECTVEGTSNPNLYWYRQAAGRGLQLLFYSVGIGQISSEVPQNLSASRPQDRQFILSSKKLLLSDSGFYLCAWSHSSTRVGEQFFGPGTRLTVL.

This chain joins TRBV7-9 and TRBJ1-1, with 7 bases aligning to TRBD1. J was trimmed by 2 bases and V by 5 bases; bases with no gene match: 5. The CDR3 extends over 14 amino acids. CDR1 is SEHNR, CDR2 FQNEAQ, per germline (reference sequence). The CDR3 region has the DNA TGTGCCAGCAGCCTACAGGGGTATAACACTGAAGCTTTCTTT. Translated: CASSLQGYNTEAFF.

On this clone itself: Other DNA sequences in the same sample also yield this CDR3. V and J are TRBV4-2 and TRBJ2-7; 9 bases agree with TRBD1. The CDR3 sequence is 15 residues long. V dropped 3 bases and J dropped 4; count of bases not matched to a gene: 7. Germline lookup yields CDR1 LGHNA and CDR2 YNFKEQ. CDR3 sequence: CASSQPTGGGYEQYF. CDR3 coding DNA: TGTGCCAGCAGCCAGCCGACAGGGGGAGGGTACGAGCAGTACTTC.

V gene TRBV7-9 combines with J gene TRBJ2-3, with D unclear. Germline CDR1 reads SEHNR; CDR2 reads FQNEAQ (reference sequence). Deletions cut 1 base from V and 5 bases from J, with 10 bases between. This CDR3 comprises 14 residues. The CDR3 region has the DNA TGTGCCAGCAGCTTAGATCCCCAGGTAGATACGCAGTATTTT. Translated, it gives CASSLDPQVDTQYF.

The CDR3 coding sequence is TGTGCCTGGAGTAGACCCGGGAGGGAGACCCAGTACTTC. It translates to CAWSRPGRETQYF. The chain couples TRBV30 to TRBJ2-5, with 7 bases that match TRBD2. After removal of 2 bases from V and 5 bases from J, the junction contained 5 bases not matched to a gene. The CDR3 spans 13 residues. Germline V gene data show CDR1 as GTSNPN and CDR2 as SVGIG (reference sequence).

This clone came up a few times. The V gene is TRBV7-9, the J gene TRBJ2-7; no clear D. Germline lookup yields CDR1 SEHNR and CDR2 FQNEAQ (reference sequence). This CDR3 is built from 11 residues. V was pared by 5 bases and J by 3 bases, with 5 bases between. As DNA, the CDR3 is TGTGCCAGCAGCCAGATCTACGAGCAGTACTTC. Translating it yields CASSQIYEQYF.

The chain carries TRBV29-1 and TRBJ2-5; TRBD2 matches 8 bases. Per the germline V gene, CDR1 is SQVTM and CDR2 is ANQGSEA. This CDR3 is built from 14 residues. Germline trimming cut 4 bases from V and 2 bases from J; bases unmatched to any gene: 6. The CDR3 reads CSVALGLEQETQYF. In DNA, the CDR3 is TGCAGCGTTGCCTTGGGACTAGAGCAAGAGACCCAGTACTTC.

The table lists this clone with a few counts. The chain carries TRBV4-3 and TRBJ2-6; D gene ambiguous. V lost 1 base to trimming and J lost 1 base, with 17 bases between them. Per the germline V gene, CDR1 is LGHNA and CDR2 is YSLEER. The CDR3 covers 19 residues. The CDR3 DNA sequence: TGCGCCAGCAGCCAAGTCCCGGGTTCTGAATTATCTGGGGCCAACGTCCTGACTTTC. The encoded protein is CASSQVPGSELSGANVLTF.

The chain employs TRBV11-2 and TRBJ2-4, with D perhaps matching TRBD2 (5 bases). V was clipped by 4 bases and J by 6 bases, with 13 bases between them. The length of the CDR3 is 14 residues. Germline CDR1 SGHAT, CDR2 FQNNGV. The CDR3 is CASSSARARNIQYF. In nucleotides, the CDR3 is TGTGCCAGCAGCTCCGCGCGGGCGAGAAACATTCAGTACTTC.

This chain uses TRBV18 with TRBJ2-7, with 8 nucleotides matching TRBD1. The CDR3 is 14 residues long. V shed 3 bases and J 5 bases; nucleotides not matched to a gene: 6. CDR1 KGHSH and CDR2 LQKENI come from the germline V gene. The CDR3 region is CASSPGGQGHEQYF. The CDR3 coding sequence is TGTGCCAGCTCACCGGGAGGACAGGGCCACGAGCAGTACTTC.

The CDR3, as DNA: TGCGCCAGCAGCCAAGGTCCGGTGCCCCTTGGGGAGACCCAGTACTTC. Translated, it gives CASSQGPVPLGETQYF. The chain links TRBV4-3 to TRBJ2-5, with no clear D. Deletions cut 1 base from V and 5 bases from J, with 17 bases between. Germline CDR1 LGHNA, CDR2 YSLEER. This CDR3 spans 16 amino acids.

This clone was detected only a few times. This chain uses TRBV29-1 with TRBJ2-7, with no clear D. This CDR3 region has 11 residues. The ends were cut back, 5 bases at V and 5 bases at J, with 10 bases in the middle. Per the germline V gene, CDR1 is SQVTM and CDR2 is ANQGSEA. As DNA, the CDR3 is TGCAGCGTTAAAAATAGGGACGAGCAGTACTTC. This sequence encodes CSVKNRDEQYF.